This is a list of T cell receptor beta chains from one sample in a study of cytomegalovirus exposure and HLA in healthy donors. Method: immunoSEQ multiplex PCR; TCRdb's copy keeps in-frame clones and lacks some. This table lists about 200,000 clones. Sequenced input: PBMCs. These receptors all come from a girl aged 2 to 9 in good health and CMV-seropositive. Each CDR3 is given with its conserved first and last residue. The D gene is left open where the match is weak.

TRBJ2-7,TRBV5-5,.,TGTGCCAGCAGCTTGGAACCTATTATCGAGCAGTACTTC,CASSLEPIIEQYF
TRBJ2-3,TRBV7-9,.,TGTGGGAGCAGCCCCAGCACGGGTCCCACAGATACGCAGTATTTT,CGSSPSTGPTDTQYF
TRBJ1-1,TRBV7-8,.,TGTGCCAGCAGTTTAAACTTCCCCGGGACTGAAGCTTTCTTT,CASSLNFPGTEAFF
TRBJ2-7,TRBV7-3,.,TGTGCCAGCAGCCCATATCCGGACAGCTACGAGCAGTACTTC,CASSPYPDSYEQYF
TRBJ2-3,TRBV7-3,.,TGTGCCAGCAGCCCCACTAGGGATTTTAGCACAGATACGCAGTATTTT,CASSPTRDFSTDTQYF
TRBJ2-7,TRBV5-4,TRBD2,TGTGCCAGCAGCCACGGACTAGCGGGAGATGCTACCTACGAGCAGTACTTC,CASSHGLAGDATYEQYF
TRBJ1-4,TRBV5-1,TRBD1,TGCGCCAGCAGCCCGACAGGGGTTAATGAAAAACTGTTTTTT,CASSPTGVNEKLFF
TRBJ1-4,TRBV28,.,TGTGCCAGCAGCCCACGACATTTAGAGAATGAAAAACTGTTTTTT,CASSPRHLENEKLFF
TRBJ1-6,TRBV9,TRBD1,TGTGCCAGCAGCGCGGGTGACACAGGGGGGATAGGCTCCTATAATTCACCCCTCCACTTT,CASSAGDTGGIGSYNSPLHF
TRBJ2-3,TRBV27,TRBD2,TGTGCCAGCAGTTTTCTGACTAGCGGGAGGGCTTATACGCAGTATTTT,CASSFLTSGRAYTQYF
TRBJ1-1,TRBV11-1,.,TGTGCCAGCAGCTTGACAAGCCAAGAAGCTTTCTTT,CASSLTSQEAFF